The 18 T cell receptor beta chains below all came from one sample that was sequenced in a study of cytomegalovirus exposure and HLA in healthy donors. The PCR made use of 60 Vbeta and 13 Jbeta primers. Profiling relied on immunoSEQ multiplex PCR, and the TCRdb table lists in-frame clones only, not all of them. The sample carries 100,000 to 150,000 clones, approximately 87% recorded once. What was sequenced was PBMCs. Receptors originate from a man younger than 35 in good health and CMV-seropositive.

CDR3: CASSVVAGSDTQYF. DNA of the CDR3: TGTGCCAGCAGCGTAGTGGCAGGTTCAGATACGCAGTATTTT. This rearrangement joins TRBV9 to TRBJ2-3; D is unclear. Germline-derived CDR1 and CDR2 are SGDLS and YYNGEE. CDR3 length equals 14 residues. V dropped 0 bases and J dropped 4 bases, with 9 bases sitting between them. The variable domain in full, completed from reference TRBV9 and TRBJ2-3, reads DSGVTQTPKHLITATGQRVTLRCSPRSGDLSVYWYQQSLDQGLQFLIQYYNGEERAKGNILERFSAQQFPDLHSELNLSSLELGDSALYFCASSVVAGSDTQYFGPGTRLTVL.

CDR3 loop: CASSSNYRTANYGYTF. The DNA of the CDR3 is TGTGCCAGCAGCTCCAACTACCGGACAGCCAACTATGGCTACACCTTC. The chain recombines TRBV7-9 with TRBJ1-2, with a weak D call TRBD1 (6 bases). Germline V CDR1 and CDR2: SEHNR, FQNEAQ (reference sequence). V lost 4 bases and J lost 2, with 17 bases in between. There are 16 residues in the CDR3.

This chain joins TRBV2 and TRBJ1-1; 7 positions match TRBD1. The V and J ends lost 4 bases and 3 bases, in that order; junction bases with no gene match: 5. Germline V lookup: CDR1 SNHLY, CDR2 FYNNEI. The CDR3 is 14 amino acids. The CDR3 DNA follows: TGTGCCAGCAGTGGAGGGACAGATGACACTGAAGCTTTCTTT. It encodes CASSGGTDDTEAFF.

This clone was recorded a few times. J is TRBJ1-1 and V is TRBV30, with unresolved D. The CDR3 covers 15 residues. V shed 1 base and J shed 2 bases, with 14 bases lying between them. The germline CDR1 and CDR2 sequences are GTSNPN and SVGIG (reference sequence). The chain's CDR3 is CAWSEEGRHNTEAFF. In DNA form, the CDR3 reads TGTGCCTGGAGTGAGGAGGGCAGGCATAACACTGAAGCTTTCTTT. Filled out from reference TRBV30 and TRBJ1-1, the complete variable domain reads SQTIHQWPATLVQPVGSPLSLECTVEGTSNPNLYWYRQAAGRGLQLLFYSVGIGQISSEVPQNLSASRPQDRQFILSSKKLLLSDSGFYLCAWSEEGRHNTEAFFGQGTRLTVV.

V is TRBV5-1 and J is TRBJ1-1, with D hard to call. CDR3 length equals 14 residues. Trimming shortened V by 1 base and J by 0 bases, and 7 bases separated the two germline ends. The germline V gene encodes CDR1 SGHRS and CDR2 YFSETQ. CDR3 residues: CASSLNSMNTEAFF. CDR3 DNA: TGCGCCAGCAGCTTGAACAGCATGAACACTGAAGCTTTCTTT.

The genes are TRBV4-1 and TRBJ1-6; 7 bases match TRBD1. Germline V CDR1 and CDR2: MGHRA, YSYEKL. The CDR3 sequence is 15 residues long. The junction had 2 bases not matched to a gene; V was cut back by 1 base and J by 5 bases. The CDR3 DNA reads TGCGCCAGCAGCCAAGTTGACAGGGATAATTCACCCCTCCACTTT. Its translation: CASSQVDRDNSPLHF.

This clone occurred a few times. The V gene is TRBV7-2, the J gene TRBJ2-7; 8 nucleotides match TRBD2. From germline, CDR1 is SGHTA and CDR2 FQGNSA. This CDR3 has 15 residues. Trimming cost V 2 bases and J 1 base; bases outside gene matches: 4. The CDR3 reads CASSLQRGSSYEQYF. The CDR3 DNA sequence: TGTGCCAGCAGCTTACAGCGGGGGTCATCCTACGAGCAGTACTTC.

This clone was observed once. The V gene is TRBV19, the J gene TRBJ1-4, with TRBD1 matching 7 bases. Trimming removed 2 bases from V and 5 bases from J; junction bases left unmatched: 8. The CDR3 sequence is 16 residues long. CDR1 is LNHDA, CDR2 SQIVND, per germline (reference sequence). The CDR3 is CASSIRGLGLNEKLFF. The CDR3 DNA is TGTGCCAGTAGTATAAGGGGGCTCGGGTTAAATGAAAAACTGTTTTTT.

This clone was counted a single time. V gene TRBV27 combines with J gene TRBJ2-5; a possible D gene is TRBD2 (6 bases). The CDR3 is made up of 15 amino acids. V lost 6 bases and J 2 bases, leaving 16 bases between the germline ends. CDR1 and CDR2 from the germline V gene are MNHEY and SMNVEV (reference sequence). CDR3 in amino acids: CASRIWSSGQETQYF. CDR3 in DNA: TGTGCCAGCAGGATTTGGAGTAGCGGTCAAGAGACCCAGTACTTC.

This clone has just a few counts. The V gene is TRBV6-1, the J gene TRBJ2-1; TRBD1 aligns across 7 bases. CDR3 length: 13 residues. From germline, CDR1 is MNHNS and CDR2 SASEGT. V dropped 7 bases and J dropped 8; count of bases not matched to a gene: 8. This CDR3 is CASTQGVSDEQFF. CDR3 nucleotides: TGTGCCAGCACTCAGGGGGTCTCGGATGAGCAGTTCTTC.

This clone was recorded only once. CDR3 loop: CASGTGTSDFYEQYF. The CDR3 DNA reads TGCGCCAGCGGAACCGGGACTAGCGATTTTTACGAGCAGTACTTC. The rearrangement joins TRBV5-1 to TRBJ2-7, with 10 bases fitting TRBD2. The germline gives CDR1 SGHRS, CDR2 YFSETQ. CDR3 length equals 15 residues. V lost 7 bases, J lost 4 bases, and 11 bases stayed unmatched.

This chain links TRBV30 with TRBJ2-5; 8 bases line up with TRBD1. The CDR3 sequence is 11 residues long. Germline V gene sequence: CDR1 GTSNPN, CDR2 SVGIG (reference sequence). Unmatched junction bases numbered 3, after V lost 2 bases and J lost 10 bases. CDR3 sequence: CAWSPGGHQYF. DNA of the CDR3: TGTGCCTGGAGTCCAGGGGGCCACCAGTACTTC.

The chain has TRBV15 and TRBJ2-6, with unresolved D. This CDR3 has 15 residues. The ends were cut back, 0 bases at V and 4 bases at J, with 7 bases in the middle. Germline CDR1 reads LNHNV; CDR2 reads YYDKDF (reference sequence). Written as DNA, the CDR3 is TGTGCCACCAGCAGAGATTCAGGAGGGGCCAACGTCCTGACTTTC. Translating it yields CATSRDSGGANVLTF.

The chain uses TRBV7-8 and TRBJ2-2, with 9 bases fitting TRBD2. This CDR3 region has 17 residues. CDR1 and CDR2 (germline): SGHVS, FQNEAQ. Trimming took 11 bases from V and 0 from J; bases not matched to a gene: 13. CDR3 sequence (DNA): TGTGCCGGTGGGGAGCGGGGGGACGACGCGAACACCGGGGAGCTGTTTTTT. It codes for CAGGERGDDANTGELFF.

This chain connects TRBV2 to TRBJ2-5; TRBD2 matches 10 bases. Germline V gives CDR1 SNHLY, CDR2 FYNNEI. CDR3 length: 14 amino acids. With 7 bases clipped from V and 5 bases from J, the junction kept 7 bases outside the gene matches. CDR3 DNA: TGTGCCAGCAAGATCCAGCGGGGGGGGGAGACCCAGTACTTC. Amino acids: CASKIQRGGETQYF.

The V gene is TRBV7-7, the J gene TRBJ2-3; possible D gene TRBD1, 6 bases. This CDR3 has 14 residues. Germline CDR1 SSHAT, CDR2 FNYEAQ (reference sequence). Between the trimmed V and J ends, which lost 4 bases and 2 bases, there was a span of 10 bases. This chain's CDR3 is CASSSGTYTDTQYF. DNA of the CDR3: TGTGCCAGCAGCTCCGGGACATACACAGATACGCAGTATTTT.

This clone appeared a few times. The chain employs TRBV6-1 and TRBJ1-1, with D uncertain. This CDR3 contains 12 residues. Germline V lookup: CDR1 MNHNS, CDR2 SASEGT. Trimming shortened V by 10 bases and J by 0 bases, and 9 bases separated the two germline ends. The CDR3 DNA reads TGTGCCACCCGTCGGGTGAACACTGAAGCTTTCTTT. Its translation is CATRRVNTEAFF.

The rearrangement joins TRBV28 to TRBJ1-4; D possibly corresponds to TRBD1 (6 bases). Germline V lookup: CDR1 MDHEN, CDR2 SYDVKM. There are 18 residues in the CDR3. With 2 bases removed from V and 0 bases from J, the gap between germline ends came to 16 bases. CDR3 sequence: CASSLPQGLRTTNEKLFF. CDR3 DNA sequence: TGTGCCAGCAGTTTACCCCAGGGGCTACGGACAACTAATGAAAAACTGTTTTTT.